The 22 T cell receptor beta chains below come from one sample, sequenced in a study of blood T cell repertoires in COVID-19. This table comes from immunoSEQ multiplex PCR, and its TCRdb copy is limited to in-frame clones, with some not included. The table has a few hundred thousand clones, approximately 90% seen once. What was sequenced was PBMCs or T cells enriched from blood (not recorded which). These receptors were collected from a woman between 50 and 59 years old who had recovered from COVID-19.

The V gene is TRBV29-1, the J gene TRBJ1-1; D is unresolved. V dropped 4 bases and J dropped 3 bases, with 15 bases sitting between them. The CDR3 spans 14 residues. From germline, CDR1 is SQVTM and CDR2 ANQGSEA. CDR3: CSVGIGVRYTEAFF. In nucleotides, the CDR3 is TGCAGCGTTGGAATCGGGGTGAGGTACACTGAAGCTTTCTTT.

The chain employs TRBV2 and TRBJ2-7; possibly TRBD1 for D (6 bases). The length of the CDR3 is 16 residues. The V end lost 2 bases, the J end lost 6 bases, and 20 bases lay between the germline ends. Germline values: CDR1 SNHLY, CDR2 FYNNEI. DNA for the CDR3: TGTGCCAGCAGTGAACTAATCGCGACAGGCATCGTCGAGCAGTACTTC. Amino acid sequence: CASSELIATGIVEQYF.

Of note for this clone: An end of the junction differs from the germline gene, which may be a read error. The rearrangement uses TRBV18 and TRBJ2-3; TRBD1 aligns across 12 bases. This CDR3 is built from 20 residues. Germline CDR1 is KGHSH and CDR2 is LQKENI. The CDR3 loop reads CASSTPRGTGGIGFTDTQYF. The CDR3 DNA sequence: TGTGCCAGCTCAACACCCCGAGGGACAGGGGGCATCGGATTCACAGATACGCAGTATTTT.

This clone appeared a single time. The chain couples TRBV5-8 to TRBJ2-1; the match to TRBD1 covers 9 bases. CDR1 is SGHTS and CDR2 is YDEGEE in the germline V gene. This CDR3 comprises 14 residues. With 4 bases clipped from V and 9 bases from J, the junction kept 8 bases outside the gene matches. The CDR3 sequence is CASSTGTGIAEQFF. CDR3 bases: TGTGCCAGCAGCACCGGGACAGGGATCGCTGAGCAGTTCTTC. Based on the CDR3 plus reference TRBV5-8 and TRBJ2-1, the full variable domain is EAGVTQSPTHLIKTRGQQATLRCSPISGHTSVYWYQQALGLGLQFLLWYDEGEERNRGNFPPRFSGRQFPNYSSELNVNALELEDSALYLCASSTGTGIAEQFFGPGTRLTVL.

The chain joins TRBV18 to TRBJ1-2; D unresolved. Germline values: CDR1 KGHSH, CDR2 LQKENI. The CDR3 has 16 amino acids. Trimming removed 3 bases at V and 2 bases at J, with 16 bases between. The CDR3 reads CASSPELRSSNYGYTF. CDR3 nucleotide sequence: TGTGCCAGCTCACCCGAATTGAGGAGTTCGAACTATGGCTACACCTTC.

This chain links TRBV4-1 with TRBJ1-2; 10 nucleotides align to TRBD1. This CDR3 has 15 residues. With 2 bases clipped from V and 8 bases from J, the junction kept 8 bases outside the gene matches. Germline CDR1 is MGHRA and CDR2 is YSYEKL. The CDR3 region has the DNA TGCGCCAGCAGCCAACCGGGACAGGGGTCGGGCGGCTACACCTTC. Its translation is CASSQPGQGSGGYTF.

This sequence joins TRBV6-2 or TRBV6-3 and TRBJ1-2, with D possibly matching TRBD1 (5 bases). V was shortened by 0 bases and J by 5 bases, with 10 bases between the two germline ends. CDR1 and CDR2 from the germline V gene are MNHEY and SVGEGT. The length of the CDR3 is 14 residues. The CDR3 nucleotides are TGTGCCAGCAGTTACTCCAGTCAGGGTTATGGCTACACCTTC. This gives the protein CASSYSSQGYGYTF.

This clone has only a few counts. The chain links TRBV7-2 to TRBJ2-2, with 8 nucleotides matching TRBD2. CDR1 is SGHTA, CDR2 FQGNSA, per germline. This CDR3 spans 15 amino acids. V dropped 2 bases and J dropped 4; count of bases not matched to a gene: 3. CDR3 DNA: TGTGCCAGCAGCTTAAAGGCGGGGGGCACCGGGGAGCTGTTTTTT. Its translation is CASSLKAGGTGELFF. Filled out from reference TRBV7-2 and TRBJ2-2, the complete variable domain reads GAGVSQSPSNKVTEKGKDVELRCDPISGHTALYWYRQSLGQGLEFLIYFQGNSAPDKSGLPSDRFSAERTGGSVSTLTIQRTQQEDSAVYLCASSLKAGGTGELFFGEGSRLTVL.

This sequence joins TRBV6-2 or TRBV6-3 and TRBJ1-5; possible D gene TRBD1, 5 bases. CDR3 length: 14 residues. The V and J ends lost 1 base and 9 bases respectively, with 13 bases between them. The germline CDR1 and CDR2 sequences are MNHEY and SVGEGT. In DNA, the CDR3 is TGTGCCAGCAGTTACTTGGGGCAATATTGGCCCCAGCATTTT. It yields the protein CASSYLGQYWPQHF.

The V call is TRBV29-1, the J call TRBJ2-2; perhaps TRBD1 as D (6 bases). Germline CDR1 is SQVTM and CDR2 is ANQGSEA. The CDR3 runs to 13 residues. The V end lost 7 bases, the J end lost 2 bases, and 11 bases lay between the germline ends. The CDR3 DNA is TGCAGCGCCAAAGGGGGAAACACCGGGGAGCTGTTTTTT. Protein: CSAKGGNTGELFF.

The V gene is TRBV19, the J gene TRBJ1-3; TRBD1 matches 7 bases. With V trimmed by 9 bases and J by 4 bases, 3 bases remained unmatched. The germline V gene encodes CDR1 LNHDA and CDR2 SQIVND (reference sequence). This CDR3 spans 12 amino acids. The CDR3 nucleotides read TGTGCCAGCGGGGACAGAGGAAACACCATATATTTT. It codes for CASGDRGNTIYF.

The chain links TRBV7-9 to TRBJ2-7; tentative D call: TRBD2 (7 bases). CDR1 SEHNR and CDR2 FQNEAQ come from the germline V gene (reference sequence). The CDR3 extends over 13 amino acids. V was clipped by 6 bases and J by 6 bases, with 15 bases between them. As DNA, the CDR3 is TGTGCCAGCAGGAGGGGGGGACCCGGCGAGCAGTACTTC. Amino acids: CASRRGGPGEQYF.

The V call is TRBV18, the J call TRBJ2-5; D might be TRBD1 (5 bases). CDR3 size: 13 residues. CDR1 is KGHSH and CDR2 is LQKENI in the germline V gene. Between the trimmed V and J ends, which lost 4 bases and 5 bases, there was a span of 11 bases. The CDR3 nucleotides are TGTGCCAGCTCACTCCAGACAGCGGAGACCCAGTACTTC. It is translated as CASSLQTAETQYF.

This clone was picked up one time. The chain is built from TRBV23-1 and TRBJ2-7; 7 positions match TRBD2. Being an ORF, TRBV23-1 has a function that is uncertain. Unmatched junction bases numbered 8, after V lost 4 bases and J lost 2 bases. The CDR3 has 15 residues. DNA for the CDR3: TGCGCCAGCAGTCGGCGGGAGTCCCTTACCTACGAGCAGTACTTC. It codes for CASSRRESLTYEQYF.

This sequence joins TRBV28 and TRBJ1-6; TRBD1 aligns across 8 bases. V was clipped by 5 bases and J by 8 bases; unmatched bases: 8. This CDR3 has 15 residues. CDR1 is MDHEN, CDR2 SYDVKM, per germline. DNA for the CDR3: TGTGCCAGCAGTCGACACAGGGGGAGGGATTCACCCCTCCACTTT. Amino acids: CASSRHRGRDSPLHF. Complete variable domain (other parts from reference TRBV28 and TRBJ1-6): DVKVTQSSRYLVKRTGEKVFLECVQDMDHENMFWYRQDPGLGLRLIYFSYDVKMKEKGDIPEGYSVSREKKERFSLILESASTNQTSMYLCASSRHRGRDSPLHFGNGTRLTVT.

This clone was seen a single time. This CDR3 is also generated by other DNA sequences in the sample. The gene calls are TRBV3-1 (or the pseudogene TRBV3-2) and TRBJ2-7; D is undetermined. Trimming cost V 3 bases and J 3 bases, with 9 bases left between them. The CDR3 is 13 amino acids. The germline V gene has CDR1 LGHDT and CDR2 YNNKEL (reference sequence). CDR3 sequence reads: CASSHLSSYEQYF. CDR3 DNA: TGTGCCAGCAGCCACCTAAGTAGCTACGAGCAGTACTTC.

The rearrangement links TRBV28 to TRBJ1-5, with 9 nucleotides matching TRBD1. This CDR3 contains 16 residues. Trimming removed 7 bases from V and 7 bases from J; junction bases left unmatched: 14. Germline values: CDR1 MDHEN, CDR2 SYDVKM. The CDR3 is CASTPGQGVAIQPQHF. In DNA form, the CDR3 reads TGTGCCAGCACTCCGGGACAGGGAGTTGCCATCCAGCCCCAGCATTTT.

This rearrangement joins TRBV10-3 to TRBJ2-4; unclear D gene. V was trimmed by 3 bases and J by 8 bases, leaving 11 bases between them. CDR3 length: 13 amino acids. Germline V gene lookup returns CDR1 ENHRY and CDR2 SYGVKD. CDR3 loop: CAISDGSRDIQYF. The CDR3 DNA follows: TGTGCCATCAGTGACGGTAGCCGCGACATTCAGTACTTC.

Only a few counts were recorded for this clone. The chain employs TRBV9 and TRBJ1-4, with 10 bases aligning to TRBD1. Germline loops: CDR1 SGDLS, CDR2 YYNGEE. The trim removed 0 bases at V and 8 bases at J, leaving 7 bases unmatched. There are 16 residues in the CDR3. Here the CDR3 reads CASSVVPTGGSEKLFF. CDR3 nucleotides: TGTGCCAGCAGCGTAGTCCCGACAGGGGGCAGCGAAAAACTGTTTTTT.

The V call is TRBV28, the J call TRBJ2-1, with 11 bases that match TRBD2. Germline CDR1 MDHEN, CDR2 SYDVKM. The CDR3 loop spans 14 amino acids. J was trimmed by 4 bases and V by 7 bases; bases with no gene match: 3. The CDR3 reads CASTGLAVYNEQFF. The CDR3, as DNA: TGTGCCAGCACGGGACTAGCGGTGTACAATGAGCAGTTCTTC.

The chain combines TRBV7-9 with TRBJ2-3; 7 nucleotides agree with TRBD2. The germline CDR1 and CDR2 sequences are SEHNR and FQNEAQ (reference sequence). The CDR3 contains 15 residues. Losses at the gene ends were 5 bases for V and 4 bases for J; bases not matched to a gene: 9. CDR3 sequence reads: CASSAGLTHPDTQYF. Here the CDR3 DNA reads TGTGCCAGCAGCGCGGGACTAACCCACCCAGATACGCAGTATTTT.

The chain couples TRBV6-5 to TRBJ1-2, with D tentatively TRBD1 (6 bases). With 5 bases removed from V and 12 bases from J, the gap between germline ends came to 16 bases. The CDR3 length is 12 residues. Per the germline V gene, CDR1 is MNHEY and CDR2 is SVGAGI. CDR3 amino acids: CASSNRRGGDTF. The CDR3 nucleotides read TGTGCCAGCAGTAACAGACGGGGGGGCGACACCTTC.